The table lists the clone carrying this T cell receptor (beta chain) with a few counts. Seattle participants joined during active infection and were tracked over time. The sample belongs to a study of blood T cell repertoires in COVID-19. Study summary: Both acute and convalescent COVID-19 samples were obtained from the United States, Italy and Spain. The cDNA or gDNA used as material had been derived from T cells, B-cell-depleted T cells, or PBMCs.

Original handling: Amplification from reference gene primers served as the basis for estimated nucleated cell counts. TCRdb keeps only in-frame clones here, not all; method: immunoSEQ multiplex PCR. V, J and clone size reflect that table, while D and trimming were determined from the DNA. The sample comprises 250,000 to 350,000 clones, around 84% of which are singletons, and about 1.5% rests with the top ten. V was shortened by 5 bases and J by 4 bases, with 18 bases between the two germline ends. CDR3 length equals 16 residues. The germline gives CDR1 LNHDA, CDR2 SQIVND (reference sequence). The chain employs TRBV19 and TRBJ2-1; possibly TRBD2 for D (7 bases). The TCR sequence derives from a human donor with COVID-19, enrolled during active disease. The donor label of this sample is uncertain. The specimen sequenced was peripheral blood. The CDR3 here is CASSPGTRGGYNEQFF. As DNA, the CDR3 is TGTGCCAGTAGTCCAGGCACAAGGGGGGGATACAATGAGCAGTTCTTC.